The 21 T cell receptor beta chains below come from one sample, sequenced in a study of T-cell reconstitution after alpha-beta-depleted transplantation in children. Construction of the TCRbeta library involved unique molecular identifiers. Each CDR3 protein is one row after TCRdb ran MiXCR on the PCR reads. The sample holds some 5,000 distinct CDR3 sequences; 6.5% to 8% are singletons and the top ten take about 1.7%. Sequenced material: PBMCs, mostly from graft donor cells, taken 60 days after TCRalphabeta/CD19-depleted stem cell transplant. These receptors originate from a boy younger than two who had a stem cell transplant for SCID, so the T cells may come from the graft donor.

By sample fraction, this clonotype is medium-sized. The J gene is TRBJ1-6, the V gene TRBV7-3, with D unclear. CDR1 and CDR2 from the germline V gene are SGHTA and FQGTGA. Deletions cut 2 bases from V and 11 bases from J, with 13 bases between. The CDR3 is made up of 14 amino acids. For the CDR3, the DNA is TGTGCCAGCAGCTTACGGGCTCGCAAGCCACCCCTCCACTTT. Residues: CASSLRARKPPLHF.

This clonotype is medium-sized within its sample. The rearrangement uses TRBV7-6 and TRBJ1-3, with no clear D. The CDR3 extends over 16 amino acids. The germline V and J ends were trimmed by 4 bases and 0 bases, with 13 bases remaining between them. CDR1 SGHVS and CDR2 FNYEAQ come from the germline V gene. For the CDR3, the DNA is TGTGCCAGCAGCTCTTTCGTAGGGATCTCTGGAAACACCATATATTTT. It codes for CASSSFVGISGNTIYF.

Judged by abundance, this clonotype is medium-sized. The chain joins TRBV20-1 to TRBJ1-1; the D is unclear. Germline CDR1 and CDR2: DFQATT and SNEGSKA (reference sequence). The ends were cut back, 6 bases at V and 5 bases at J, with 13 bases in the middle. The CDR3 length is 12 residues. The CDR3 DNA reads TGCAGTGCACGCCGGTGGGGAACTGAAGCTTTCTTT. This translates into CSARRWGTEAFF.

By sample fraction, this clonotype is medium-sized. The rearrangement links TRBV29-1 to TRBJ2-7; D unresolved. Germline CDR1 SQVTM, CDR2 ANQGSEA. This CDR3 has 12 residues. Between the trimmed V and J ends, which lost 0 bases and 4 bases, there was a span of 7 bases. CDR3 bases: TGCAGCGTTGAAGATCTGGGGTACGAGCAGTACTTC. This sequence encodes CSVEDLGYEQYF.

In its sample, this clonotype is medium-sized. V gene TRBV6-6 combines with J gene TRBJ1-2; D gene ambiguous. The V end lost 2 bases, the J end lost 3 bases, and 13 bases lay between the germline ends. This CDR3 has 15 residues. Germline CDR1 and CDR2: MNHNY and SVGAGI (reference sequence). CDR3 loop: CASSYPREVYYGYTF. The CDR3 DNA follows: TGTGCCAGCAGTTACCCTCGTGAGGTCTACTATGGCTACACCTTC.

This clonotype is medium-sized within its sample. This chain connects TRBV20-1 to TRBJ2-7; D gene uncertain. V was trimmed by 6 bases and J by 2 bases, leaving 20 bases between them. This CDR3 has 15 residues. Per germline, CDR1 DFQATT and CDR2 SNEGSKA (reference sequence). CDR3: CSAHATGPSTYEQYF. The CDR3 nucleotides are TGCAGTGCCCACGCGACCGGACCCTCAACCTACGAGCAGTACTTC.

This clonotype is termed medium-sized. The CDR3 DNA reads as TGTGCCAGCAGCTTAGGACTAGCGGGGGGCCAAGAGACCCAGTACTTC. Translation: CASSLGLAGGQETQYF. The V and J genes are TRBV7-3 and TRBJ2-5, with 14 bases fitting TRBD2. The J segment lost 1 base and the V segment lost 2 bases, leaving 0 bases of the junction unmatched. The CDR3 has 16 residues. Germline V gives CDR1 SGHTA, CDR2 FQGTGA. Full variable domain (remainder filled in from reference TRBV7-3 and TRBJ2-5): GAGVSQTPSNKVTEKGKYVELRCDPISGHTALYWYRQSLGQGPEFLIYFQGTGAADDSGLPNDRFFAVRPEGSVSTLKIQRTERGDSAVYLCASSLGLAGGQETQYFGPGTRLLVL.

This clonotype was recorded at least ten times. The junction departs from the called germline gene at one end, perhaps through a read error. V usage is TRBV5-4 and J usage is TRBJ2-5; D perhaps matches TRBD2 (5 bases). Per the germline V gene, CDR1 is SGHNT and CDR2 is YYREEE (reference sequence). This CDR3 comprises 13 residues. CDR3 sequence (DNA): TGTGCCAGCAGCTTATTTAGTACGGTCTTCGGGGACTTC. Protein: CASSLFSTVFGDF.

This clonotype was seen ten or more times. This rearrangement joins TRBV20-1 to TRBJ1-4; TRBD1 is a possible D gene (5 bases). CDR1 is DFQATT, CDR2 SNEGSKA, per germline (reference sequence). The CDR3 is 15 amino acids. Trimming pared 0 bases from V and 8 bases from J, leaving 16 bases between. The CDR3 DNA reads TGCAGTGCTAGAGAAGGGGCAGAGAAGGTAGAAAAACTGTTTTTT. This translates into CSAREGAEKVEKLFF.

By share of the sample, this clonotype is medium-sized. DNA of the CDR3: TGTGCCAGCAGTGCAGGGGGCTTGGCAAGGGAGACCCAGTACTTC. This gives the protein CASSAGGLARETQYF. This chain joins TRBV7-2 and TRBJ2-5, with 8 bases aligning to TRBD1. V dropped 6 bases and J dropped 5; count of bases not matched to a gene: 11. CDR1 and CDR2 from the germline V gene are SGHTA and FQGNSA. CDR3 size: 15 residues.

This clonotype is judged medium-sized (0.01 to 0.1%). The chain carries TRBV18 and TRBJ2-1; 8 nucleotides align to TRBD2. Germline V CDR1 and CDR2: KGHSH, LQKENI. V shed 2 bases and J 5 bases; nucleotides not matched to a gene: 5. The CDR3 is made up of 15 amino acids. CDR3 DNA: TGTGCCAGCTCACCAATGGCGGGGGGACACAATGAGCAGTTCTTC. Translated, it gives CASSPMAGGHNEQFF.

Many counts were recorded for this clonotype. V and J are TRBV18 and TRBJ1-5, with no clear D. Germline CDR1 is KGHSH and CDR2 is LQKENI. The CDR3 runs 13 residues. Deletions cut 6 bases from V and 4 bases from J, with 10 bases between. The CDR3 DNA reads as TGTGCCAGCTCCCACGGGCCGAATCAGCCCCAGCATTTT. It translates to CASSHGPNQPQHF.

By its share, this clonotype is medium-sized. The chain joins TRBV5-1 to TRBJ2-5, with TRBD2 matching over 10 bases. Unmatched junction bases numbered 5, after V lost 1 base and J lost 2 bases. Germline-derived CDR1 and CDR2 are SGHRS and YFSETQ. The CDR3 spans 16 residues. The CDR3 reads CASSLRASGGQETQYF. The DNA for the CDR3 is TGCGCCAGCAGCTTGAGGGCTAGCGGGGGACAAGAGACCCAGTACTTC.

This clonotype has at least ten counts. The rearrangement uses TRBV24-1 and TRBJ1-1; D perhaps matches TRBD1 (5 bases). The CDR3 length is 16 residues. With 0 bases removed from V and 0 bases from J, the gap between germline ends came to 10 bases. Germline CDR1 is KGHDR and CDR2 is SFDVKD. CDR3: CATSDLRRDLNTEAFF. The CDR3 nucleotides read TGTGCCACCAGTGATTTGCGCCGGGACCTGAACACTGAAGCTTTCTTT.

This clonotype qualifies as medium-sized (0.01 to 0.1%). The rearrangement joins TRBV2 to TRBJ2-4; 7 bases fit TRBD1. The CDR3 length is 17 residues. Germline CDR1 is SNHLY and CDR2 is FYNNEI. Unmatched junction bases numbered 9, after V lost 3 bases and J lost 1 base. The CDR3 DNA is TGTGCCAGCAGTGATGGGCCCAAACAGGGGGCCAAAAACATTCAGTACTTC. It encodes CASSDGPKQGAKNIQYF.

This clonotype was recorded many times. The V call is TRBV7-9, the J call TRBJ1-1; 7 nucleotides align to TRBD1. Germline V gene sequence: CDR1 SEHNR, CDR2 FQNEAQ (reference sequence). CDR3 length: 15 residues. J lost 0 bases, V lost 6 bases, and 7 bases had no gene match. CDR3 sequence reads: CASRRQTGMNTEAFF. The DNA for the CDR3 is TGTGCCAGCAGACGACAGACAGGGATGAACACTGAAGCTTTCTTT.

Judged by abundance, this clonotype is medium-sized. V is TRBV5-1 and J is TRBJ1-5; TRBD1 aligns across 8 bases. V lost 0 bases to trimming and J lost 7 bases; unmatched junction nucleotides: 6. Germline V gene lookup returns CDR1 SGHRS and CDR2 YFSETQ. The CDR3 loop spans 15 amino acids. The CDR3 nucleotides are TGCGCCAGCAGCTTGGGCAGGGGGCGCACCCAGCCCCAGCATTTT. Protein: CASSLGRGRTQPQHF. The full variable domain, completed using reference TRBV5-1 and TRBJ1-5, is KAGVTQTPRYLIKTRGQQVTLSCSPISGHRSVSWYQQTPGQGLQFLFEYFSETQRNKGNFPGRFSGRQFSNSRSEMNVSTLELGDSALYLCASSLGRGRTQPQHFGDGTRLSIL.

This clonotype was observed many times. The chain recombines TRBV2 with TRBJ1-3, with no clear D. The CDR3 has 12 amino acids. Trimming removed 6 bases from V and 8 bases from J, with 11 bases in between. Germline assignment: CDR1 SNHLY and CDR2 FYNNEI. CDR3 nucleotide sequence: TGTGCCAGCAGAGTCCGGGCGTACACCATATATTTT. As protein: CASRVRAYTIYF.

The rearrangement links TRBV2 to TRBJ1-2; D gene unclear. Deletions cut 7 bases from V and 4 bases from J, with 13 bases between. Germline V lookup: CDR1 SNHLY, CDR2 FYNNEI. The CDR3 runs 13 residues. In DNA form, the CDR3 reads TGTGCCAGCACCGAGGTGGCCGGCTATGGCTACACCTTC. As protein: CASTEVAGYGYTF. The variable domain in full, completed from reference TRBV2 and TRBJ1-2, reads EPEVTQTPSHQVTQMGQEVILRCVPISNHLYFYWYRQILGQKVEFLVSFYNNEISEKSEIFDDQFSVERPDGSNFTLKIRSTKLEDSAMYFCASTEVAGYGYTFGSGTRLTVV.

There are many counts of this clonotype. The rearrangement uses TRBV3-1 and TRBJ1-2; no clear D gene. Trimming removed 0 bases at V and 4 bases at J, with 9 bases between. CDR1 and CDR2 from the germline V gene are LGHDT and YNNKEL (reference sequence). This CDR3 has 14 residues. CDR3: CASSQEGRIYGYTF. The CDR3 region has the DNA TGTGCCAGCAGCCAAGAAGGGCGGATCTATGGCTACACCTTC.

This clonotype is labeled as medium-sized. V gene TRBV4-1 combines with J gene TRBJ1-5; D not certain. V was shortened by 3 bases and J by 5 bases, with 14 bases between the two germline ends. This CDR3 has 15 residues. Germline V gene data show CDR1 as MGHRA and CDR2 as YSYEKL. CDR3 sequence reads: CASSQTSWADQPQHF. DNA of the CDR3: TGCGCCAGCAGCCAGACAAGCTGGGCGGATCAGCCCCAGCATTTT.